These 27 T cell receptor beta chains share one sample of origin, sequenced in a study of T cell responses to AZD1222 COVID-19 vaccine. Profiling relied on immunoSEQ multiplex PCR, and the TCRdb table lists in-frame clones only, not all of them. The sample has some 140,000 clones, 85% to 95% seen once; the top ten hold about 1%. The source was peripheral blood, collected on day 0 of AZD1222 vaccination. The receptors come from an adult in good health.

This clone occurred a few times. The rearrangement joins TRBV5-6 to TRBJ1-1, with 8 bases lining up with TRBD1. The length of the CDR3 is 14 residues. V lost 4 bases, J lost 5 bases, and 7 bases stayed unmatched. Germline V gene data show CDR1 as SGHDT and CDR2 as YYEEEE. CDR3 sequence: CASSVRGPKTEAFF. The CDR3, as DNA: TGTGCCAGCAGCGTCAGGGGGCCGAAGACTGAAGCTTTCTTT.

This chain uses TRBV5-4 with TRBJ1-3; D perhaps matches TRBD1 (6 bases). The CDR3 spans 15 residues. Deletions cut 2 bases from V and 7 bases from J, with 16 bases between. The germline V gene has CDR1 SGHNT and CDR2 YYREEE (reference sequence). CDR3 bases: TGTGCCAGCAGCTTTGAGGGTGGGGGGGCGAACACCATATATTTT. Protein sequence: CASSFEGGGANTIYF.

V and J are TRBV6-5 and TRBJ1-4, with a possible D match to TRBD1 (5 bases). V lost 4 bases and J lost 5, with 17 bases in between. Germline V gene data show CDR1 as MNHEY and CDR2 as SVGAGI. This CDR3 comprises 16 residues. CDR3: CASSLVQAGENEKLFF. Written as DNA, the CDR3 is TGTGCCAGCAGTTTAGTACAGGCGGGGGAGAATGAAAAACTGTTTTTT.

V gene TRBV4-2 combines with J gene TRBJ1-4; no firm D call. Trimming shortened V by 8 bases and J by 5 bases, and 21 bases separated the two germline ends. Per germline, CDR1 LGHNA and CDR2 YNFKEQ. The CDR3 loop spans 16 amino acids. CDR3: CASVESMGSYNEKLFF. In nucleotides, the CDR3 is TGTGCCAGCGTCGAATCAATGGGGAGTTACAATGAAAAACTGTTTTTT.

The rearrangement joins TRBV2 to TRBJ1-3; D call uncertain. V was trimmed by 3 bases and J by 0 bases, leaving 9 bases between them. This CDR3 is built from 15 residues. Germline V gene data show CDR1 as SNHLY and CDR2 as FYNNEI. CDR3 sequence reads: CASSDGVNSGNTIYF. The CDR3 nucleotides are TGTGCCAGCAGTGACGGGGTTAACTCTGGAAACACCATATATTTT.

Here the CDR3 DNA reads TGTGCCAGCAGCCCCGGGACTTCGCAGTTCTTC. This encodes CASSPGTSQFF. The chain recombines TRBV3-1 (or the pseudogene TRBV3-2) with TRBJ2-1; a weak D match, TRBD2 (6 bases). Trimming shortened V by 4 bases and J by 12 bases, and 10 bases separated the two germline ends. The CDR3 totals 11 residues. Germline V CDR1 and CDR2: LGHDT, YNNKEL (reference sequence).

There are a few counts of this clone. The V call is TRBV19, the J call TRBJ2-7; D uncertain. Germline CDR1 is LNHDA and CDR2 is SQIVND (reference sequence). Trimming took off 4 bases at V and 2 bases at J, with 12 bases between the two ends. The CDR3 spans 14 residues. The DNA for the CDR3 is TGTGCCAGTAGTAGTGGCCACCGGGCCTACGAGCAGTACTTC. This gives the protein CASSSGHRAYEQYF.

This sequence joins TRBV4-2 and TRBJ2-3; 15 bases are shared with TRBD2. The CDR3 extends over 17 amino acids. Germline CDR1 reads LGHNA; CDR2 reads YNFKEQ. Germline trimming cut 1 base from V and 6 bases from J; bases unmatched to any gene: 5. CDR3 in amino acids: CASSQGTSGGAGDTQYF. As DNA, the CDR3 is TGTGCCAGCAGCCAAGGGACTAGCGGGGGGGCCGGGGATACGCAGTATTTT.

This clone was counted once. The chain carries TRBV27 and TRBJ1-5; D not resolved. The V and J ends lost 8 bases and 5 bases respectively, with 4 bases between them. The CDR3 spans 10 residues. Germline CDR1 is MNHEY and CDR2 is SMNVEV (reference sequence). The CDR3: CASGHQPQHF. The DNA of the CDR3 is TGTGCCAGCGGGCATCAGCCCCAGCATTTT.

The chain carries TRBV4-1 and TRBJ1-4; 9 positions agree with TRBD1. This CDR3 contains 15 residues. V dropped 4 bases and J dropped 8; count of bases not matched to a gene: 8. Looked up from germline, CDR1 is MGHRA and CDR2 is YSYEKL. The CDR3 nucleotides read TGCGCCAGCAGCCCCCGGACAGGGGTTAGGGAAAAACTGTTTTTT. Translating gives CASSPRTGVREKLFF.

The rearrangement uses TRBV12-3 or TRBV12-4 and TRBJ1-1; D ambiguous. The CDR3 is made up of 12 amino acids. V was shortened by 4 bases and J by 8 bases, with 11 bases between the two germline ends. CDR3 amino acids: CASSSNGREAFF. The CDR3 nucleotides are TGTGCCAGCAGTTCTAATGGGAGGGAAGCTTTCTTT.

V usage is TRBV13 and J usage is TRBJ1-2; 7 nucleotides align to TRBD1. Trimming took 5 bases from V and 4 from J; bases not matched to a gene: 4. This CDR3 is 13 amino acids long. Germline assignment: CDR1 PRHDT and CDR2 FYEKMQ (reference sequence). The CDR3 DNA reads as TGTGCCAGCAGCCTGACAGGGCTCTATGGCTACACCTTC. As protein: CASSLTGLYGYTF.

The chain carries TRBV9 and TRBJ1-5; 9 nucleotides line up with TRBD1. V was pared by 3 bases and J by 6 bases, with 4 bases of the junction left unmatched. Germline V lookup: CDR1 SGDLS, CDR2 YYNGEE. The CDR3 totals 14 residues. The CDR3 DNA reads TGTGCCAGCAGCGACGGGACAGGGAGTCAGCCCCAGCATTTT. Its translation: CASSDGTGSQPQHF.

The gene calls are TRBV4-1 and TRBJ1-1; D may be TRBD1 (5 bases). V was clipped by 1 base and J by 0 bases, with 15 bases between them. The CDR3 is made up of 17 amino acids. The germline V gene has CDR1 MGHRA and CDR2 YSYEKL. The CDR3 here is CASSQGGTGEVNTEAFF. The DNA of the CDR3 is TGCGCCAGCAGCCAAGGAGGGACTGGAGAAGTGAACACTGAAGCTTTCTTT.

The rearrangement uses TRBV5-1 and TRBJ1-2, with 9 bases aligning to TRBD1. The germline V gene has CDR1 SGHRS and CDR2 YFSETQ. Germline trimming cut 0 bases from V and 5 bases from J; bases unmatched to any gene: 5. The CDR3 runs 15 residues. The CDR3 region has the DNA TGCGCCAGCAGCTTGGGTGGGACAGGGAAGTATGGCTACACCTTC. Amino acid sequence: CASSLGGTGKYGYTF.

The gene calls are TRBV2 and TRBJ1-1; weak D call: TRBD1 (6 bases). Germline assignment: CDR1 SNHLY and CDR2 FYNNEI. The germline V and J ends were trimmed by 5 bases and 3 bases, with 16 bases remaining between them. The CDR3 sequence is 15 residues long. CDR3 sequence reads: CASSLPRGRDTEAFF. CDR3 nucleotides: TGTGCCAGCAGTTTACCCCGGGGGCGCGACACTGAAGCTTTCTTT.

The V and J genes are TRBV18 and TRBJ2-3; the match to TRBD1 covers 9 bases. The V and J ends lost 3 bases and 5 bases, in that order; junction bases with no gene match: 6. There are 15 residues in the CDR3. CDR1 and CDR2 (germline): KGHSH, LQKENI. CDR3 bases: TGTGCCAGCTCACCGGACAGGGGTCAACTAGATACGCAGTATTTT. It translates to CASSPDRGQLDTQYF. Together with reference TRBV18 and TRBJ2-3, the CDR3 gives the full variable domain: NAGVMQNPRHLVRRRGQEARLRCSPMKGHSHVYWYRQLPEEGLKFMVYLQKENIIDESGMPKERFSAEFPKEGPSILRIQQVVRGDSAAYFCASSPDRGQLDTQYFGPGTRLTVL.

This rearrangement joins TRBV7-9 to TRBJ1-3; D perhaps matches TRBD1 (6 bases). Germline loops: CDR1 SEHNR, CDR2 FQNEAQ (reference sequence). The CDR3 has 15 amino acids. V lost 5 bases, J lost 0 bases, and 11 bases lay in between. CDR3 loop: CASSPRGHSGNTIYF. CDR3 sequence (DNA): TGTGCCAGCAGCCCCAGGGGTCACTCTGGAAACACCATATATTTT.

This chain uses TRBV29-1 with TRBJ1-1; 7 bases are shared with TRBD1. The CDR3 has 12 amino acids. V was pared by 8 bases and J by 5 bases, with 8 bases of the junction left unmatched. Germline values: CDR1 SQVTM, CDR2 ANQGSEA. Here the CDR3 DNA reads TGCAGCATACAGGGGTCGGGAACTGAAGCTTTCTTT. Residues: CSIQGSGTEAFF.

In its sample, this clone was seen once. The chain joins TRBV7-9 to TRBJ1-6, with 9 bases matching TRBD1. The germline V gene encodes CDR1 SEHNR and CDR2 FQNEAQ (reference sequence). V shed 4 bases, J shed 7 bases, and the junction held 8 bases outside the gene matches. The CDR3 runs to 16 residues. The DNA for the CDR3 is TGTGCCAGCAGCTCTTTAGCCGGGACAGGGAATTCACCCCTCCACTTT. This sequence encodes CASSSLAGTGNSPLHF.

The CDR3 here is CASSLSGRVGGYTF. CDR3 nucleotides: TGTGCCAGCAGTTTATCAGGCCGGGTTGGTGGCTACACCTTC. The rearrangement uses TRBV27 and TRBJ1-2; the D is unclear. Germline V gene data show CDR1 as MNHEY and CDR2 as SMNVEV (reference sequence). The CDR3 runs 14 residues. V was shortened by 0 bases and J by 7 bases, with 12 bases between the two germline ends.

V and J are TRBV6-5 and TRBJ2-1; D possibly corresponds to TRBD2 (6 bases). CDR3 length: 13 residues. Germline CDR1 and CDR2: MNHEY and SVGAGI. Trimming left V 3 bases short and J 9 bases short, with 12 bases between. Written as DNA, the CDR3 is TGTGCCAGCAGTTATAGGGCGGGGCCTGAGCAGTTCTTC. Its translation is CASSYRAGPEQFF.

This chain links TRBV19 with TRBJ1-2; no definite D call. The germline V gene encodes CDR1 LNHDA and CDR2 SQIVND (reference sequence). CDR3 length: 14 amino acids. The V gene lost 5 bases and the J gene lost 5 bases, with 15 bases spanning the gap. The CDR3 coding sequence is TGTGCCAGTAGTTCCCAGACCTTCGGATATGGCTACACCTTC. Its translation: CASSSQTFGYGYTF.

The V and J genes are TRBV27 and TRBJ2-7; the D is unclear. The germline V and J ends were trimmed by 3 bases and 2 bases, with 11 bases remaining between them. Germline V gives CDR1 MNHEY, CDR2 SMNVEV (reference sequence). CDR3 size: 14 residues. The CDR3 coding sequence is TGTGCCAGCAGTTTCCAGGTTAGAGCCTACGAGCAGTACTTC. As protein: CASSFQVRAYEQYF.

The chain is built from TRBV7-9 and TRBJ1-2; TRBD1 aligns across 8 bases. Trimming took 5 bases from V and 0 from J; bases not matched to a gene: 17. CDR3 size: 19 residues. Germline-derived CDR1 and CDR2 are SEHNR and FQNEAQ (reference sequence). CDR3 bases: TGTGCCAGCAGCCCGACCATTTGGACAGGGCGGGGAGCTAACTATGGCTACACCTTC. This sequence encodes CASSPTIWTGRGANYGYTF.

V usage is TRBV10-3 and J usage is TRBJ2-7, with TRBD1 matching over 8 bases. The CDR3 extends over 13 amino acids. The trim removed 6 bases at V and 6 bases at J, leaving 7 bases unmatched. In germline, CDR1 is ENHRY, CDR2 SYGVKD. The CDR3 nucleotides read TGTGCCATCAGAGCTGACAGGGGTGGCGAGCAGTACTTC. This translates into CAIRADRGGEQYF.

The V gene is TRBV7-9, the J gene TRBJ1-1; D call uncertain. Germline V gives CDR1 SEHNR, CDR2 FQNEAQ (reference sequence). The ends were cut back, 2 bases at V and 3 bases at J, with 4 bases in the middle. This CDR3 contains 12 residues. The CDR3: CASSLIHTEAFF. The CDR3 DNA follows: TGTGCCAGCAGCTTAATCCACACTGAAGCTTTCTTT.